The clone carrying this TCR beta chain has ten or more counts. Its antigen is still unknown. The sample belongs to a study of Graves' ophthalmopathy and Graves' hyperthyroidism. Study findings and constraints: Predictions made by the model for ophthalmopathy progression reached more than 55% sensitivity and around 73% specificity.

Germline V gene sequence: CDR1 SGHAT, CDR2 FQNNGV. Trimming stripped 0 bases from V and 7 bases from J, with 12 bases between. This CDR3 contains 14 residues. The sequenced template was RNA, covering the TCR beta CDR3 region. The library came from an HTBI-primed first-round RT-PCR and a second-round multiplex PCR. TCRdb processed the multiplex PCR reads anew with MiXCR; each CDR3 protein has one entry. The sample has a few hundred thousand distinct CDR3 sequences, 15% seen once. Hyperthyroidism is called stable when no ophthalmopathy develops within 18 months of follow-up. Recruitment covered hyperthyroidism patients aged 18 to 65 whose new diagnosis was of under 2 months' duration. Exclusion applied to patients with other autoimmune diseases, uncontrolled infections, pregnancy or lactation.

The chain couples TRBV11-2 to TRBJ1-1; no clear D. The source of this sequence is a woman between 18 and 30 years old with stable Graves' hyperthyroidism. The sample consisted of peripheral blood. CDR3 DNA: TGTGCCAGCAGCTTAGAATGGTGGCAGCGTGAAGCTTTCTTT. Its translation is CASSLEWWQREAFF.